Each of the 8 T cell receptor beta chains below was sequenced from the same sample in a study of OX40 agonist ivuxolimab in advanced cancers. Method: immunoSEQ multiplex PCR; TCRdb's copy keeps in-frame clones and lacks some. The sample has over 85,000 clones; about 92% are singletons. The sample here was CD4+ or CD8+ T cells sorted from blood, taken in a trial of the OX40 agonist ivuxolimab. All receptors come from an adult with an advanced solid tumor such as melanoma, head and neck, liver or kidney cancer.

The chain joins TRBV28 to TRBJ1-5; possibly TRBD1 for D (6 bases). This CDR3 has 18 amino acids. The V end was cut by 6 bases, the J end by 0 bases, with 21 bases between. Looked up from germline, CDR1 is MDHEN and CDR2 is SYDVKM. The CDR3 coding sequence is TGTGCCAGCAGCGAAACCGACAGGACCATATATAGCAATCAGCCCCAGCATTTT. It codes for CASSETDRTIYSNQPQHF.

This clone was detected a few times. The chain joins TRBV7-2 to TRBJ1-5; D unclear. This CDR3 has 13 residues. Trimming removed 2 bases at V and 3 bases at J, with 5 bases between. Germline V gives CDR1 SGHTA, CDR2 FQGNSA. The CDR3 nucleotides read TGTGCCAGCAGCTTATCCCTCAATCAGCCCCAGCATTTT. This gives the protein CASSLSLNQPQHF.

This clone was observed once. The chain uses TRBV4-1 and TRBJ1-2; no definite D call. This CDR3 comprises 12 residues. Per the germline V gene, CDR1 is MGHRA and CDR2 is YSYEKL. Trimming removed 6 bases from V and 9 bases from J, with 14 bases in between. CDR3 protein: CASRVPTGSYTF. CDR3 coding DNA: TGCGCCAGCAGGGTCCCCACTGGAAGCTACACCTTC.

The V gene is TRBV7-9, the J gene TRBJ2-1; D gene ambiguous. The germline gives CDR1 SEHNR, CDR2 FQNEAQ (reference sequence). The CDR3 extends over 12 amino acids. The germline V and J ends were trimmed by 6 bases and 1 base, with 4 bases remaining between them. The chain's CDR3 is CASSFSYNEQFF. CDR3 bases: TGTGCCAGCAGTTTTTCCTACAATGAGCAGTTCTTC.

The V and J genes are TRBV30 and TRBJ1-4; 7 positions match TRBD1. The CDR3 is 15 residues long. Germline CDR1 reads GTSNPN; CDR2 reads SVGIG (reference sequence). Trimming took 2 bases from V and 3 from J; bases not matched to a gene: 6. The DNA for the CDR3 is TGTGCCTGGAGTCTGCAGGGGGGAGCTAATGAAAAACTGTTTTTT. The encoded protein is CAWSLQGGANEKLFF. The full variable domain, completed using reference TRBV30 and TRBJ1-4, is SQTIHQWPATLVQPVGSPLSLECTVEGTSNPNLYWYRQAAGRGLQLLFYSVGIGQISSEVPQNLSASRPQDRQFILSSKKLLLSDSGFYLCAWSLQGGANEKLFFGSGTQLSVL.

This chain uses TRBV2 with TRBJ1-5; 7 bases match TRBD1. The germline V gene encodes CDR1 SNHLY and CDR2 FYNNEI. Unmatched junction bases numbered 7, after V lost 4 bases and J lost 7 bases. CDR3 length equals 14 residues. The CDR3 DNA reads TGTGCCAGCAGTGGACAGGGAAAGTACCAGCCCCAGCATTTT. This codes for CASSGQGKYQPQHF.

This rearrangement joins TRBV19 to TRBJ1-5; the match to TRBD1 covers 7 bases. Germline CDR1 is LNHDA and CDR2 is SQIVND (reference sequence). Germline trimming cut 3 bases from V and 2 bases from J; bases unmatched to any gene: 4. The CDR3 has 15 residues. In nucleotides, the CDR3 is TGTGCCAGTAGTATCCGGGACAGACGCAATCAGCCCCAGCATTTT. Amino acid sequence: CASSIRDRRNQPQHF.

The chain combines TRBV18 with TRBJ2-5; D is ambiguous. Germline V gene lookup returns CDR1 KGHSH and CDR2 LQKENI. Trimming stripped 2 bases from V and 5 bases from J, with 9 bases between. The CDR3 totals 13 residues. CDR3 sequence reads: CASSPTAYETQYF. The CDR3, as DNA: TGTGCCAGCTCACCAACGGCGTATGAGACCCAGTACTTC.